Below, 18 T cell receptor beta chains from the same sample are listed, as sequenced in a study of cytomegalovirus exposure and HLA in healthy donors. PCR was performed using 60 Vbeta and 13 Jbeta primers. The repertoire was sequenced with immunoSEQ multiplex PCR; TCRdb's copy has only in-frame clones and lacks some. The sample carries about 190,000 clones, roughly 80% recorded once. The sequenced sample was PBMCs. These receptors were collected from a woman aged 25-40 years in good health and CMV-seropositive.

The chain employs TRBV6-1 and TRBJ1-6, with D maybe TRBD1 (6 bases). V lost 7 bases and J lost 8, with 15 bases in between. Germline V gene sequence: CDR1 MNHNS, CDR2 SASEGT. The length of the CDR3 is 14 residues. CDR3 DNA: TGTGCCAGCAAGGGGGGGGGCGGAGATTCACCCCTCCACTTT. Its translation: CASKGGGGDSPLHF.

This chain connects TRBV28 to TRBJ2-7, with a possible D match to TRBD1 (6 bases). The CDR3 consists of 17 residues. Trimming removed 3 bases from V and 0 bases from J, with 18 bases in between. CDR1 MDHEN and CDR2 SYDVKM come from the germline V gene. In nucleotides, the CDR3 is TGTGCCAGCAGTTTTTCAGGGGTGGCTACTAACTCCTACGAGCAGTACTTC. Residues: CASSFSGVATNSYEQYF.

The V gene is TRBV11-1, the J gene TRBJ2-4; 13 positions match TRBD2. The CDR3 length is 15 residues. From germline, CDR1 is SGHAT and CDR2 FQDESV (reference sequence). The V gene end was trimmed by 6 bases and the J gene end by 6 bases; junction bases not matched to a gene: 5. CDR3 protein: CASRPGTSGINIQYF. Written as DNA, the CDR3 is TGTGCCAGCAGACCCGGGACTAGCGGGATAAACATTCAGTACTTC.

Concerning this clone: At one of its ends the junction is not consistent with the germline gene, which may arise from a read error. This chain links TRBV7-7 with TRBJ2-2; D may be TRBD2 (5 bases). CDR3 size: 12 residues. The germline V gene encodes CDR1 SSHAT and CDR2 FNYEAQ (reference sequence). The CDR3 DNA sequence: TGTGCTAGCAAACGGGAAACCGGGGAGCTGTTTTTT. Translated, it gives CASKRETGELFF.

This clone has just a few counts. The rearrangement joins TRBV4-1 to TRBJ2-7; no definite D call. V lost 4 bases to trimming and J lost 0 bases, with 16 bases between them. Germline V lookup: CDR1 MGHRA, CDR2 YSYEKL. The CDR3 loop spans 16 amino acids. The CDR3 loop reads CASSRLSKTSSYEQYF. The CDR3 DNA reads as TGCGCCAGCAGCCGTCTAAGCAAAACGAGCTCCTACGAGCAGTACTTC.

The chain employs TRBV5-4 and TRBJ1-1; 11 positions agree with TRBD1. V lost 2 bases, J lost 4 bases, and 4 bases stayed unmatched. In germline, CDR1 is SGHNT, CDR2 YYREEE (reference sequence). This CDR3 has 15 amino acids. Here the CDR3 reads CASSLPGQGGTEAFF. In DNA form, the CDR3 reads TGTGCCAGCAGCTTACCGGGACAGGGGGGCACTGAAGCTTTCTTT.

Turning to this clone: Germline is not matched at one junction end, which may reflect a read error. The rearrangement links TRBV7-7 to TRBJ2-2; 8 bases agree with TRBD2. The germline V gene encodes CDR1 SSHAT and CDR2 FNYEAQ (reference sequence). The length of the CDR3 is 15 residues. The CDR3 loop is CASSLSGIGTGELFF. CDR3 in DNA: TGTGCTAGCAGCCTTAGCGGGATAGGAACCGGGGAGCTGTTTTTT.

The chain combines TRBV4-2 with TRBJ1-5, with 8 bases fitting TRBD1. The germline V gene has CDR1 LGHNA and CDR2 YNFKEQ. There are 15 residues in the CDR3. Losses at the gene ends were 4 bases for V and 4 bases for J; bases not matched to a gene: 6. The CDR3 DNA follows: TGTGCCAGCAGCCGACAGGGGAGGGGGAATCAGCCCCAGCATTTT. The encoded protein is CASSRQGRGNQPQHF.

The chain uses TRBV27 and TRBJ2-3, with 8 positions matching TRBD2. In germline, CDR1 is MNHEY, CDR2 SMNVEV (reference sequence). V gave up 6 bases and J gave up 2 bases; unmatched junction bases: 10. This CDR3 spans 16 amino acids. CDR3 region: CASRLRGTRITDTQYF. CDR3 sequence (DNA): TGTGCCAGCAGGTTACGTGGGACTAGAATCACAGATACGCAGTATTTT.

In the case of this clone: Other nucleotide sequences from this sample produce the same CDR3. The J gene is TRBJ2-3, the V gene TRBV7-8; 9 bases fit TRBD2. The CDR3 loop spans 15 amino acids. Germline CDR1 and CDR2: SGHVS and FQNEAQ. After removal of 1 base from V and 1 base from J, the junction contained 0 bases not matched to a gene. The chain's CDR3 is CASSLGLAGTDTQYF. The CDR3 DNA follows: TGTGCCAGCAGCTTAGGACTAGCGGGCACAGATACGCAGTATTTT.

This clone turned up a few times. Its ends do not fully match the called genes, so a read error is possible. The chain carries TRBV5-5 and TRBJ1-6, with a weak D call TRBD1 (5 bases). Germline V gene data show CDR1 as SGHKS and CDR2 as YYEKEE (reference sequence). CDR3 length: 15 amino acids. The CDR3 region has the DNA TGTGCCAGCCGCTTGGGGGGAGGGGCTAATTCACCCCTCCACTTT. This gives the protein CASRLGGGANSPLHF.

This chain connects TRBV28 to TRBJ1-1, with TRBD1 matching 7 bases. CDR1 is MDHEN, CDR2 SYDVKM, per germline. CDR3 length: 13 amino acids. The trim removed 6 bases at V and 2 bases at J, leaving 3 bases unmatched. This CDR3 is CASRGQPNTEAFF. The CDR3 DNA is TGTGCCAGCAGGGGACAGCCTAACACTGAAGCTTTCTTT.

This clone was picked up a small number of times. The V gene is TRBV5-1, the J gene TRBJ2-1; D remains ambiguous. V was pared by 6 bases and J by 12 bases, with 22 bases between. Germline V gives CDR1 SGHRS, CDR2 YFSETQ. The CDR3 is 14 amino acids. The CDR3 region has the DNA TGCGCCAGCAATTCGGGTTTCTTAGGCCTGGGGCAGTTCTTC. Translating it yields CASNSGFLGLGQFF.

This rearrangement joins TRBV7-2 to TRBJ1-2, with D possibly TRBD1 on 6 matching bases. Trimming removed 0 bases from V and 7 bases from J, with 12 bases in between. From germline, CDR1 is SGHTA and CDR2 FQGNSA. The CDR3 is 14 residues long. Here the CDR3 DNA reads TGTGCCAGCAGCTTAGCCCCACAGGGTGCTGGCTACACCTTC. Protein sequence: CASSLAPQGAGYTF.

This clone has a handful of counts. The chain carries TRBV9 and TRBJ2-1; the match to TRBD2 covers 9 bases. Trimming at V came to 0 bases and at J to 6 bases, leaving 4 bases not matched to a gene. Germline assignment: CDR1 SGDLS and CDR2 YYNGEE. This CDR3 is 15 amino acids long. The DNA for the CDR3 is TGTGCCAGCAGCGTAGGGGGACTAGCAGTCAATGAGCAGTTCTTC. Protein sequence: CASSVGGLAVNEQFF.

This clone was counted once. The V call is TRBV18, the J call TRBJ1-4, with D possibly being TRBD1 (6 bases). Germline V lookup: CDR1 KGHSH, CDR2 LQKENI. V lost 3 bases to trimming and J lost 8 bases, with 16 bases between them. The CDR3 extends over 15 amino acids. In nucleotides, the CDR3 is TGTGCCAGCTCACCCCCGGACAGAATAAGCGAAAAACTGTTTTTT. Its translation is CASSPPDRISEKLFF.

The chain's CDR3 is CASSPFLGAGELFF. The CDR3 DNA reads as TGTGCCAGCAGTCCCTTTTTGGGGGCTGGGGAACTGTTTTTT. J is TRBJ1-4 and V is TRBV7-9; the D gene is possibly TRBD1 (6 bases). CDR1 and CDR2 from the germline V gene are SEHNR and FQNEAQ (reference sequence). The ends were cut back, 6 bases at V and 12 bases at J, with 20 bases in the middle. The CDR3 covers 14 residues.

The V and J genes are TRBV7-9 and TRBJ2-7; 11 bases agree with TRBD1. V was pared by 4 bases and J by 5 bases, with 4 bases of the junction left unmatched. Per germline, CDR1 SEHNR and CDR2 FQNEAQ (reference sequence). This CDR3 has 14 residues. CDR3 nucleotide sequence: TGTGCCAGCAGCTCCTTGGACAGGGGGCACGAGCAGTACTTC. This gives the protein CASSSLDRGHEQYF.